This is a list of T cell receptor beta chains from one sample in a study of blood T cell repertoires in COVID-19. Repertoires were generated with immunoSEQ multiplex PCR, while TCRdb's copy carries only in-frame clones and drops some. The repertoire has some 240,000 clones, roughly 80% of them found once; the top ten carry 3.4%. Material for sequencing was PBMCs or T cells enriched from blood (not recorded which). Every receptor here comes from a man between 50 and 59 years old who had recovered from COVID-19. CDR3s include the opening cysteine and the closing phenylalanine or tryptophan. D genes are given only for firm matches. A clone size is listed for some rows: how often the clone was seen (once, few, many), or a class if it is expanded.

len,d_gene,v_gene,j_gene,abundance,CDR3aa,CDR3nt
15,TRBD1,TRBV28,TRBJ2-7,NA,CASSLTGQGSYEQYF,TGTGCCAGCAGTTTAACGGGACAGGGATCCTACGAGCAGTACTTC
14,NA,TRBV28,TRBJ2-1,NA,CASSLVRWAGEQFF,TGTGCCAGCAGTTTAGTTAGGTGGGCAGGTGAGCAGTTCTTC
13,TRBD1,TRBV13,TRBJ2-5,NA,CASSWDSEETQYF,TGTGCCAGCAGCTGGGACAGTGAAGAGACCCAGTACTTC
16,NA,TRBV3-1/TRBV3-2,TRBJ1-1,NA,CASSQDVGQWNTEAFF,TGTGCCAGCAGCCAAGACGTCGGACAGTGGAACACTGAAGCTTTCTTT
14,NA,TRBV29-1,TRBJ2-4,NA,CSVERGLAKNIQYF,TGCAGCGTTGAAAGGGGTTTAGCCAAAAACATTCAGTACTTC
16,TRBD2,TRBV6-5,TRBJ2-1,NA,CASSYVRGLALHEQFF,TGTGCCAGCAGTTACGTTAGGGGACTAGCATTGCATGAGCAGTTCTTC
14,NA,TRBV6-2/TRBV6-3,TRBJ1-5,NA,CASSYRQSQQPQHF,TGTGCCAGCAGTTACCGACAGTCTCAACAGCCCCAGCATTTT
14,TRBD1,TRBV10-2,TRBJ1-2,once,CASSYRGRGYGYTF,TGCGCCAGCAGCTACAGGGGGCGCGGCTATGGCTACACCTTC
12,TRBD1,TRBV29-1,TRBJ1-5,NA,CSVGDRVQPQHF,TGCAGCGTTGGGGACAGGGTACAGCCCCAGCATTTT
13,NA,TRBV12-3/TRBV12-4,TRBJ2-2,NA,CASSLALTGELFF,TGTGCCAGCAGTTTAGCTCTTACCGGGGAGCTGTTTTTT
14,NA,TRBV5-1,TRBJ1-4,NA,CASSLDRVYEKLFF,TGCGCCAGCAGCTTGGACAGGGTTTATGAAAAACTGTTTTTT
16,TRBD1,TRBV5-4,TRBJ1-5,NA,CASSASGGRGNQPQHF,TGTGCCAGCAGCGCGTCAGGGGGAAGGGGCAATCAGCCCCAGCATTTT
15,TRBD1,TRBV3-1/TRBV3-2,TRBJ1-3,NA,CASSRQGNSGNTIYF,TGTGCCAGCAGTCGACAGGGCAACTCTGGAAACACCATATATTTT
15,TRBD1,TRBV5-6,TRBJ1-2,NA,CASSLFEGADYGYTF,TGTGCCAGCAGCTTGTTTGAGGGGGCGGACTATGGCTACACCTTC
12,NA,TRBV12-5,TRBJ1-5,NA,CASGLWGGLAHF,TGTGCTAGTGGTTTGTGGGGGGGCCTAGCACATTTT
18,NA,TRBV7-8,TRBJ2-6,NA,CASSFSSTVRSGANVLTF,TGTGCCAGCAGCTTCTCATCGACAGTACGGTCTGGGGCCAACGTCCTGACTTTC
15,TRBD1,TRBV4-2,TRBJ1-5,NA,CASSQADRGYQPQHF,TGTGCCAGCAGCCAAGCGGACAGGGGATACCAGCCCCAGCATTTT
13,NA,TRBV9,TRBJ1-1,NA,CASSPVGNTEAFF,TGTGCCAGCAGCCCCGTCGGGAACACTGAAGCTTTCTTT
13,NA,TRBV7-9,TRBJ2-5,few,CASSLWTTETQYF,TGTGCCAGCAGCTTATGGACAACAGAGACCCAGTACTTC
15,NA,TRBV12-5,TRBJ1-3,NA,CASGLLGDSGNTIYF,TGTGCTAGTGGTTTGCTCGGGGACTCTGGAAACACCATATATTTT
17,TRBD1,TRBV14,TRBJ2-1,NA,CASSQIPGQGSHNEQFF,TGTGCCAGCAGCCAGATACCGGGACAGGGCTCACACAATGAGCAGTTCTTC
15,NA,TRBV9,TRBJ1-3,NA,CASSVGGGSWNTIYF,TGTGCCAGCAGCGTAGGGGGAGGGTCATGGAACACCATATATTTT
16,TRBD1,TRBV5-4,TRBJ2-5,NA,CASSKTGTGGGETQYF,TGTGCCAGCAGCAAAACCGGGACAGGGGGCGGGGAGACCCAGTACTTC
15,NA,TRBV7-8,TRBJ2-1,NA,CASSLGGPMYNEQFF,TGTGCCAGCAGCTTAGGAGGGCCCATGTACAATGAGCAGTTCTTC
15,TRBD1,TRBV30,TRBJ1-2,NA,CAWRPLDRENYGYTF,TGTGCCTGGCGCCCCTTGGACAGGGAAAACTATGGCTACACCTTC
14,NA,TRBV15,TRBJ1-1,NA,CATSRSTAGTEAFF,TGTGCCACCAGCAGATCTACGGCGGGGACTGAAGCTTTCTTT
14,TRBD1,TRBV3-1/TRBV3-2,TRBJ1-5,NA,CASSPGQGGLPQHF,TGTGCCAGCAGCCCTGGACAGGGAGGACTGCCCCAGCATTTT
15,TRBD1,TRBV28,TRBJ1-5,NA,CASSDRDRGRQPQHF,TGTGCCAGCAGTGACCGGGACAGGGGGCGTCAGCCCCAGCATTTT
12,NA,TRBV28,TRBJ2-7,NA,CASGGGTYEQYF,TGTGCCTCGGGGGGCGGAACCTACGAGCAGTACTTC
12,NA,TRBV7-3,TRBJ1-1,NA,CASSPGYTEAFF,TGTGCCAGCAGCCCAGGGTACACTGAAGCTTTCTTT
15,NA,TRBV10-2,TRBJ1-5,once,CASSDLGSSNQPQHF,TGCGCCAGCAGTGATCTTGGGAGTAGCAATCAGCCCCAGCATTTT
15,TRBD1,TRBV6-2/TRBV6-3,TRBJ2-7,NA,CASSGRTGQIREQYF,TGTGCCAGCAGCGGTCGGACAGGTCAGATTCGGGAGCAGTACTTC
13,NA,TRBV11-3,TRBJ2-3,NA,CASRRSVADTQYF,TGTGCCAGCAGAAGGAGTGTCGCAGATACGCAGTATTTT
15,NA,TRBV3-1/TRBV3-2,TRBJ2-1,NA,CASSQVSVAYNEQFF,TGTGCCAGCAGCCAAGTGTCGGTCGCCTACAATGAGCAGTTCTTC
15,NA,TRBV29-1,TRBJ1-2,NA,CSVVEGGQANYGYTF,TGCAGCGTTGTAGAGGGTGGTCAGGCTAACTATGGCTACACCTTC
15,NA,TRBV7-2,TRBJ1-5,NA,CASSLAGVNNQPQHF,TGTGCCAGCAGCTTAGCAGGGGTCAACAATCAGCCCCAGCATTTT
15,NA,TRBV28,TRBJ1-4,NA,CASSVDNSWGEKLFF,TGTGCCAGCAGTGTGGACAATTCCTGGGGTGAAAAACTGTTTTTT
15,NA,TRBV28,TRBJ2-1,NA,CASSLFGVWDNEQFF,TGTGCCAGCAGTTTATTCGGGGTGTGGGACAATGAGCAGTTCTTC
15,NA,TRBV5-1,TRBJ1-1,NA,CASSLVGGANTEAFF,TGCGCCAGCAGCTTGGTTGGGGGCGCGAACACTGAAGCTTTCTTT
12,NA,TRBV29-1,TRBJ1-2,NA,CSVTSGSRGYTF,TGCAGCGTCACCTCGGGGAGCCGGGGCTACACCTTC
15,NA,TRBV6-5,TRBJ1-5,NA,CASTGGRGVNQPQHF,TGTGCCAGCACCGGGGGAAGGGGTGTGAATCAGCCCCAGCATTTT
16,TRBD2,TRBV19,TRBJ2-7,NA,CASSILGTTTDYEQYF,TGTGCCAGTAGTATATTAGGGACTACCACGGACTACGAGCAGTACTTC